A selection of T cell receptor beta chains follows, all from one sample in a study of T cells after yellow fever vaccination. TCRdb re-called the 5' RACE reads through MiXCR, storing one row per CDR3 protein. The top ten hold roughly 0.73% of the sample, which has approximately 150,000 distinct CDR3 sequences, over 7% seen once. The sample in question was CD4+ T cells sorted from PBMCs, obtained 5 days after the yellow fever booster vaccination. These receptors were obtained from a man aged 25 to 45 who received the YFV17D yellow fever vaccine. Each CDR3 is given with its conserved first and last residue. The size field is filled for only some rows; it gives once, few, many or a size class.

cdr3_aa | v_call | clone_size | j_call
CASSLSRVSDTQYF | TRBV7-2 | - | TRBJ2-3
CASSVEGNNQPQHF | TRBV25-1 | many | TRBJ1-5
CASSPRIAGARDTQYF | TRBV7-9 | many | TRBJ2-3
CSASKLAGRTDTQYF | TRBV20-1 | few | TRBJ2-3
CASSLQGTSNQPQHF | TRBV7-3 | many | TRBJ1-5
CASSSLTSGRGNDNEQFF | TRBV6-5 | many | TRBJ2-1
CASSMGTPSNF | TRBV2 | many | TRBJ2-7
CASSRPGGGRSSYNEQFF | TRBV3-1 | few | TRBJ2-1
CATSTLKTGGGKTQYF | TRBV15 | many | TRBJ2-5
CASSQGVNYGYTF | TRBV14 | many | TRBJ1-2
CASSQDPAASGDYEQYF | TRBV4-3 | many | TRBJ2-7
CASSDLPDRGYNEQFF | TRBV7-2 | many | TRBJ2-1
CASDRGTGRQETQYF | TRBV5-5 | many | TRBJ2-5
CATSRDGNSPLHF | TRBV15 | - | TRBJ1-6
CASSWTSGRATGELFF | TRBV7-8 | few | TRBJ2-2
CASSPTGTGISYEQYF | TRBV27 | many | TRBJ2-7
CASSWTGGNEQFF | TRBV4-2 | many | TRBJ2-1
CASSLGAGREKLFF | TRBV7-2 | many | TRBJ1-4
CASSQAVGGEQYF | TRBV3-1 | many | TRBJ2-7
CASSLRDRGETDTQYF | TRBV27 | many | TRBJ2-3
CASSLEPHEKLFF | TRBV7-2 | many | TRBJ1-4
CASSLPMVAGTKWISYNEQFF | TRBV11-3 | many | TRBJ2-1
CSARWGVDEQFF | TRBV20-1 | many | TRBJ2-1
CASYGGEAFF | TRBV6-6 | many | TRBJ1-1
CADGSRQGEQFF | TRBV7-2 | many | TRBJ2-1
CASSRQQGGQDTQYF | TRBV4-3 | - | TRBJ2-3
CASSGGSFMNTEAFF | TRBV25-1 | many | TRBJ1-1
CASSWGRTYGYTF | TRBV6-2/TRBV6-3 | many | TRBJ1-2